Below are 25 T cell receptor beta chains sequenced from a single sample in a study of blood T cell repertoires in COVID-19. Generated by immunoSEQ multiplex PCR, the TCRdb table keeps only in-frame clones and is missing some. The sample holds some 150,000 clones, less than 90% seen once. Sample: peripheral blood. The receptor source for this set is a woman aged 55-70 years with COVID-19, enrolled during active disease.

This clone was observed a handful of times. The gene calls are TRBV28 and TRBJ2-7, with 7 positions matching TRBD1. CDR3 length equals 15 residues. Germline CDR1 MDHEN, CDR2 SYDVKM. V was pared by 5 bases and J by 1 base, with 8 bases of the junction left unmatched. The CDR3 reads CASSKPPGQSYEQYF. The DNA for the CDR3 is TGTGCCAGCAGTAAACCACCGGGACAGTCCTACGAGCAGTACTTC. Supplemented by reference TRBV28 and TRBJ2-7, the full variable domain reads DVKVTQSSRYLVKRTGEKVFLECVQDMDHENMFWYRQDPGLGLRLIYFSYDVKMKEKGDIPEGYSVSREKKERFSLILESASTNQTSMYLCASSKPPGQSYEQYFGPGTRLTVT.

This clone turned up a few times. The J gene is TRBJ2-7, the V gene TRBV2; 8 bases match TRBD1. The J segment lost 5 bases and the V segment lost 2 bases, leaving 5 bases of the junction unmatched. Germline-derived CDR1 and CDR2 are SNHLY and FYNNEI. This CDR3 comprises 14 residues. The DNA for the CDR3 is TGTGCCAGCAGTGAAACGGGGACAGGTAACGAGCAGTACTTC. It is translated as CASSETGTGNEQYF.

This clone was counted between two and nine times. V usage is TRBV28 and J usage is TRBJ2-7; possibly TRBD2 for D (5 bases). Germline values: CDR1 MDHEN, CDR2 SYDVKM. The germline V and J ends were trimmed by 4 bases and 0 bases, with 16 bases remaining between them. The CDR3 is 16 amino acids. CDR3 in amino acids: CASSSPGLVSSYEQYF. The CDR3 coding sequence is TGTGCCAGCAGTTCCCCAGGACTCGTAAGCTCCTACGAGCAGTACTTC.

This chain links TRBV30 with TRBJ1-5, with a possible D match to TRBD1 (5 bases). CDR1 is GTSNPN and CDR2 is SVGIG in the germline V gene (reference sequence). This CDR3 is built from 14 residues. Trimming left V 2 bases short and J 1 base short, with 9 bases between. The CDR3 coding sequence is TGTGCCTGGAGTCCGGGGGAGAGCAATCAGCCCCAGCATTTT. Protein: CAWSPGESNQPQHF.

This chain connects TRBV7-9 to TRBJ2-1; 14 bases are a match to TRBD2. J was trimmed by 1 base and V by 3 bases; bases with no gene match: 5. CDR1 SEHNR and CDR2 FQNEAQ come from the germline V gene (reference sequence). The CDR3 extends over 18 amino acids. CDR3 amino acids: CASSLTSGRAISYNEQFF. CDR3 sequence (DNA): TGTGCCAGCAGCTTGACTAGCGGGAGGGCAATTTCCTACAATGAGCAGTTCTTC.

The V and J genes are TRBV6-5 and TRBJ1-2; 7 bases match TRBD1. Losses at the gene ends were 2 bases for V and 2 bases for J; bases not matched to a gene: 5. This CDR3 is 15 amino acids long. CDR1 is MNHEY and CDR2 is SVGAGI in the germline V gene. The CDR3 sequence: CASSYHTGQNYGYTF. In DNA form, the CDR3 reads TGTGCCAGCAGTTACCATACGGGACAGAACTATGGCTACACCTTC.

The chain has TRBV19 and TRBJ2-3; 9 bases map to TRBD1. Germline assignment: CDR1 LNHDA and CDR2 SQIVND (reference sequence). This CDR3 has 16 amino acids. With 6 bases clipped from V and 1 base from J, the junction kept 8 bases outside the gene matches. This CDR3 reads CASRKADRGGTDTQYF. The CDR3 bases are TGTGCCAGTAGAAAGGCGGACAGGGGCGGCACAGATACGCAGTATTTT. The variable domain in full, completed from reference TRBV19 and TRBJ2-3, reads DGGITQSPKYLFRKEGQNVTLSCEQNLNHDAMYWYRQDPGQGLRLIYYSQIVNDFQKGDIAEGYSVSREKKESFPLTVTSAQKNPTAFYLCASRKADRGGTDTQYFGPGTRLTVL.

The rearrangement uses TRBV12-1 and TRBJ2-1; the table's D call, TRBD2, has no DNA check behind it. TRBV12-1 corresponds to a pseudogene. There are 16 residues in the CDR3. CDR3 protein: CASSCREGHLYNEQFF. In DNA form, the CDR3 reads TGTGCCAGCAGCTGTCGGGAGGGCCACCTCTACAATGAGCAGTTCTTC.

In regard to this clone: The same CDR3 also results from other DNA sequences found in this sample. V usage is TRBV5-1 and J usage is TRBJ1-5; D gene unclear. Deletions cut 0 bases from V and 0 bases from J, with 7 bases between. In germline, CDR1 is SGHRS, CDR2 YFSETQ. The CDR3 has 15 amino acids. This CDR3 is CASSLDSYSNQPQHF. CDR3 nucleotide sequence: TGCGCCAGCAGCTTGGATAGCTATAGCAATCAGCCCCAGCATTTT.

The V gene is TRBV11-1, the J gene TRBJ2-7, with D possibly TRBD2 on 5 matching bases. CDR1 SGHAT and CDR2 FQDESV come from the germline V gene (reference sequence). This CDR3 is 13 amino acids long. V was shortened by 5 bases and J by 3 bases, with 11 bases between the two germline ends. The CDR3 DNA reads as TGTGCCAGCAGCGAGGACGGGAACTACGAGCAGTACTTC. This translates into CASSEDGNYEQYF.

The chain couples TRBV3-1 (or the pseudogene TRBV3-2) to TRBJ2-7; TRBD2 might be the D (6 bases). The germline gives CDR1 LGHDT, CDR2 YNNKEL (reference sequence). The CDR3 is made up of 16 amino acids. V lost 4 bases and J lost 3, with 19 bases in between. The CDR3 loop is CASSPTRTTLYYEQYF. CDR3 coding DNA: TGTGCCAGCAGCCCGACCCGGACTACCTTATACTACGAGCAGTACTTC.

V usage is TRBV19 and J usage is TRBJ1-1; no firm D call. The CDR3 has 13 amino acids. V was cut by 3 bases and J by 3 bases, with 8 bases left in between. CDR1 is LNHDA, CDR2 SQIVND, per germline (reference sequence). As DNA, the CDR3 is TGTGCCAGTAGTATTCCCCTCCACACTGAAGCTTTCTTT. Protein sequence: CASSIPLHTEAFF.

This clone was detected only once. The chain links TRBV24-1 to TRBJ2-1, with D uncertain. This CDR3 region has 11 residues. CDR1 and CDR2 (germline): KGHDR, SFDVKD. The germline V and J ends were trimmed by 5 bases and 6 bases, with 4 bases remaining between them. CDR3 bases: TGTGCCACCAGTGTCAGCAATGAGCAGTTCTTC. Translating gives CATSVSNEQFF.

V gene TRBV7-2 combines with J gene TRBJ1-4; D is unresolved. V lost 2 bases and J 7 bases, leaving 11 bases between the germline ends. The length of the CDR3 is 14 residues. The germline CDR1 and CDR2 sequences are SGHTA and FQGNSA. The CDR3, as DNA: TGTGCCAGCAGCTTAATATCTCCCGGTGAAAAACTGTTTTTT. The encoded protein is CASSLISPGEKLFF.

This clone was picked up one time. The chain is built from TRBV12-5 and TRBJ2-7, with TRBD1 identical over 9 bases. J gave up 2 bases and V 1 base, and 6 bases lay outside the gene matches. Germline CDR1 LGHNT, CDR2 FRNRAP. This CDR3 contains 16 residues. The CDR3 loop is CASGLESGTGTYEQYF. The CDR3 nucleotides are TGTGCTAGTGGTTTGGAATCCGGGACAGGGACCTACGAGCAGTACTTC.

V usage is TRBV15 and J usage is TRBJ1-2; 9 positions match TRBD1. V was clipped by 2 bases and J by 6 bases; unmatched bases: 16. CDR3 length: 18 residues. CDR1 is LNHNV, CDR2 YYDKDF, per germline (reference sequence). The CDR3 DNA sequence: TGTGCCACCAGCAGATCATTAGGGGGGACAGGGCCCGGCGATGGCTACACCTTC. Amino acid sequence: CATSRSLGGTGPGDGYTF. The full variable domain, rest sourced from reference TRBV15 and TRBJ1-2, is DAMVIQNPRYQVTQFGKPVTLSCSQTLNHNVMYWYQQKSSQAPKLLFHYYDKDFNNEADTPDNFQSRRPNTSFCFLDIRSPGLGDTAMYLCATSRSLGGTGPGDGYTFGSGTRLTVV.

This chain links TRBV28 with TRBJ2-7; 8 nucleotides align to TRBD2. This CDR3 has 14 amino acids. Germline values: CDR1 MDHEN, CDR2 SYDVKM. After removal of 3 bases from V and 4 bases from J, the junction contained 5 bases not matched to a gene. CDR3 loop: CASSFTSGGYEQYF. Here the CDR3 DNA reads TGTGCCAGCAGTTTTACTAGCGGAGGTTACGAGCAGTACTTC.

V and J are TRBV28 and TRBJ2-1; 9 bases are shared with TRBD2. The CDR3 spans 15 residues. Germline-derived CDR1 and CDR2 are MDHEN and SYDVKM. V was pared by 3 bases and J by 10 bases, with 10 bases of the junction left unmatched. The CDR3 DNA follows: TGTGCCAGCAGTTTCCGGGCGGGAGGGCCATGGGAGCAGTTCTTC. It specifies CASSFRAGGPWEQFF.

The chain recombines TRBV6-5 with TRBJ1-1, with 11 bases fitting TRBD1. With V trimmed by 9 bases and J by 5 bases, 5 bases remained unmatched. The germline gives CDR1 MNHEY, CDR2 SVGAGI. This CDR3 spans 13 amino acids. For the CDR3, the DNA is TGTGCCAGTGAAGGACAGGGGGCGACTGAAGCTTTCTTT. Its protein product is CASEGQGATEAFF.

The chain links TRBV11-3 to TRBJ2-3; 8 bases map to TRBD2. Germline assignment: CDR1 SGHNT and CDR2 YENEEA. J lost 10 bases, V lost 0 bases, and 9 bases had no gene match. There are 15 residues in the CDR3. This CDR3 reads CASSLDRGGVVAQYF. In DNA, the CDR3 is TGTGCCAGCAGCTTAGATCGGGGGGGTGTCGTAGCGCAGTATTTT.

The chain employs TRBV4-1 and TRBJ2-2; TRBD2 agrees at 12 bases. The junction had 7 bases not matched to a gene; V was cut back by 4 bases and J by 7 bases. The germline V gene has CDR1 MGHRA and CDR2 YSYEKL. CDR3 length: 16 residues. The CDR3 DNA follows: TGCGCCAGCAGCCCATGGACTAGCGGGATTAGCGGGGAGCTGTTTTTT. Protein: CASSPWTSGISGELFF.

The chain joins TRBV4-3 to TRBJ2-1; 12 positions agree with TRBD2. The junction had 10 bases not matched to a gene; V was cut back by 8 bases and J by 5 bases. This CDR3 is 16 amino acids long. Germline-derived CDR1 and CDR2 are LGHNA and YSLEER. The CDR3 is CASCRLAGDGHNEQFF. The CDR3 region has the DNA TGCGCCAGCTGCCGACTAGCGGGAGACGGGCACAATGAGCAGTTCTTC.

This chain uses TRBV27 with TRBJ1-1; 9 nucleotides match TRBD1. The CDR3 has 15 residues. From germline, CDR1 is MNHEY and CDR2 SMNVEV (reference sequence). The junction had 8 bases not matched to a gene; V was cut back by 5 bases and J by 4 bases. The CDR3 sequence is CASSPGQGTGTEAFF. As DNA, the CDR3 is TGTGCCAGCAGTCCCGGACAGGGGACGGGCACTGAAGCTTTCTTT.

Concerning this clone itself: The same CDR3 arises from other DNA sequences in this sample as well. The rearrangement uses TRBV19 and TRBJ2-3; D is possibly TRBD1 (5 bases). CDR3 length: 15 residues. In germline, CDR1 is LNHDA, CDR2 SQIVND (reference sequence). The germline V and J ends were trimmed by 6 bases and 0 bases, with 13 bases remaining between them. The CDR3 coding sequence is TGTGCCAGTAGGGCCCCAGGGCGGAGCACAGATACGCAGTATTTT. Translation: CASRAPGRSTDTQYF.

CDR3 in amino acids: CASSSSPDTQYF. CDR3 DNA sequence: TGTGCCAGCAGCTCTAGCCCAGATACGCAGTATTTT. The rearrangement joins TRBV5-5 to TRBJ2-3, with a weak D call TRBD2 (5 bases). CDR3 size: 12 residues. Trimming took 3 bases from V and 4 from J, leaving 6 bases between them. CDR1 SGHKS and CDR2 YYEKEE come from the germline V gene (reference sequence).